A selection of T cell receptor beta chains follows, all from one sample in a study of T cell changes during pregnancy in multiple sclerosis. Measured with immunoSEQ multiplex PCR; TCRdb has only the in-frame clones, and not every one. Here the sample spans approximately 70,000 clones, about 91% being singletons. The sequences come from peripheral blood, collected in the first trimester of pregnancy. These receptors were obtained from a female donor with multiple sclerosis, enrolled in a pregnancy study. CDR3s include the opening cysteine and the closing phenylalanine or tryptophan. The D gene is left open where the match is weak. The size entry is marked missing in some rows and otherwise reads once, few, many or a size class.

CASSLIRGRGYTF	TGTGCCAGCAGCTTGATCAGGGGTCGTGGCTACACCTTC	.	once	TRBV5-4	TRBJ1-2
CASSQGWGDGPLFNEQYF	TGCGCCAGCAGCCAAGGATGGGGGGACGGCCCTTTATTCAACGAGCAGTACTTC	.	once	TRBV4-1	TRBJ2-7
CASSSPRRTDPLPNTEAFF	TGTGCCAGCAGCTCCCCGCGGCGGACTGATCCCTTACCGAACACTGAAGCTTTCTTT	.	.	TRBV11-2	TRBJ1-1
CASSDRSNYGYTF	TGTGCCAGCAGTGACCGTTCTAACTATGGCTACACCTTC	.	.	TRBV2	TRBJ1-2
CASSSGAAYGYTF	TGTGCCAGCAGTTCTGGGGCTGCCTATGGCTACACCTTC	.	.	TRBV6-5	TRBJ1-2
CASSLVGTEGLAAFF	TGTGCCAGCAGCTTAGTTGGGACAGAGGGATTGGCGGCTTTCTTT	TRBD1	.	TRBV7-2	TRBJ1-1
CASSSGLPYEQYF	TGTGCCAGCAGCTCGGGACTCCCCTACGAGCAGTACTTC	.	.	TRBV2	TRBJ2-7
CASSFPGLAGEKHYEQYF	TGTGCCAGCAGCTTTCCGGGACTAGCGGGAGAAAAGCACTACGAGCAGTACTTC	TRBD2	.	TRBV7-9	TRBJ2-7
CASSFTGWETQYF	TGTGCCAGCAGCTTCACAGGGTGGGAGACCCAGTACTTC	.	.	TRBV5-6	TRBJ2-5
CASSSGPGTGNLEQYF	TGTGCCAGCAGCTCGGGCCCCGGGACAGGGAACCTTGAGCAGTACTTC	TRBD1	.	TRBV5-4	TRBJ2-7
CASSFGGNTGELFF	TGCGCCAGCAGCTTTGGCGGGAACACCGGGGAGCTGTTTTTT	.	.	TRBV5-1	TRBJ2-2
CASSSWQKETQYF	TGTGCCAGCAGCTCATGGCAGAAAGAGACCCAGTACTTC	.	once	TRBV7-6	TRBJ2-5
CASSFSLAGADTQYF	TGCGCCAGCAGCTTTAGTCTAGCGGGAGCAGATACGCAGTATTTT	TRBD2	.	TRBV5-1	TRBJ2-3
CASSILGDRGQQPQHF	TGTGCCAGTAGTATCCTCGGGGACAGGGGGCAACAGCCCCAGCATTTT	TRBD1	.	TRBV19	TRBJ1-5
CASSLAQAGSGYTF	TGTGCCAGCAGCTTAGCGCAGGCAGGGTCTGGCTACACCTTC	.	.	TRBV7-9	TRBJ1-2
CASSLGLAAVETQYF	TGTGCCAGCAGCTTAGGACTAGCGGCTGTAGAGACCCAGTACTTC	TRBD2	.	TRBV7-3	TRBJ2-5
CASSLTSGTGNEKLFF	TGTGCCAGCAGTTTAACCTCCGGGACAGGGAATGAAAAACTGTTTTTT	TRBD1	once	TRBV28	TRBJ1-4
CSANSKGVSYEQYF	TGCAGCGCAAATAGCAAAGGGGTATCCTACGAGCAGTACTTC	.	.	TRBV29-1	TRBJ2-7
CATSRDGSRYEQFF	TGTGCCACCAGCAGAGATGGTAGCCGGTATGAGCAGTTCTTC	.	once	TRBV15	TRBJ2-1
CAISESTLLTSRNTEAFF	TGTGCCATCAGTGAGTCGACGCTGTTGACAAGCAGGAACACTGAAGCTTTCTTT	.	.	TRBV10-3	TRBJ1-1
CASADRGYNEQFF	TGTGCCAGCGCGGACAGGGGCTACAATGAGCAGTTCTTC	TRBD1	.	TRBV30	TRBJ2-1
CASSFSGTYTYEQYF	TGTGCCAGCAGCTTCTCCGGGACTTATACCTACGAGCAGTACTTC	.	once	TRBV5-5	TRBJ2-7
CASSEERTSTDTQYF	TGTGCCAGCAGCGAGGAGCGGACTAGCACAGATACGCAGTATTTT	.	.	TRBV9	TRBJ2-3
CASSLMWEASGSSCEQYF	TGCGCCAGCAGCTTGATGTGGGAAGCTAGCGGGAGTAGTTGTGAGCAGTACTTC	TRBD2	.	TRBV5-1	TRBJ2-7
CSARENTEAFF	TGCAGCGCTCGAGAGAACACTGAAGCTTTCTTT	.	.	TRBV29-1	TRBJ1-1
CASTQAGGNYNEQFF	TGTGCCAGTACCCAAGCGGGAGGGAACTACAATGAGCAGTTCTTC	TRBD2	.	TRBV19	TRBJ2-1
CASRNNGDGYGYTF	TGTGCCAGCAGAAACAACGGGGATGGCTATGGCTACACCTTC	.	.	TRBV5-4	TRBJ1-2
CASSLWRTGNEKLFF	TGTGCCAGCAGCTTATGGAGGACAGGGAATGAAAAACTGTTTTTT	TRBD1	.	TRBV7-9	TRBJ1-4
CASSAGEQYF	TGTGCCAGCAGCGCAGGCGAGCAGTACTTC	.	.	TRBV6-1	TRBJ2-7
CASSGSPGPTEQYF	TGTGCCAGCAGCGGATCCCCAGGGCCCACCGAGCAGTACTTC	.	.	TRBV11-3	TRBJ2-7
CASSRISGSGELFF	TGTGCCAGCAGCCGGATTAGCGGGTCCGGGGAGCTGTTTTTT	TRBD2	.	TRBV4-2	TRBJ2-2
CASSPIGVSETQYF	TGTGCCAGCAGCCCCATAGGGGTATCAGAGACCCAGTACTTC	.	.	TRBV5-6	TRBJ2-5
CASSRESRETQYF	TGTGCCAGCAGTCGTGAGAGTCGGGAGACCCAGTACTTC	.	.	TRBV6-1	TRBJ2-5
CASSQDNSNTEAFF	TGTGCCAGCTCGCAGGATAATTCGAACACTGAAGCTTTCTTT	.	.	TRBV18	TRBJ1-1
CASSLGDRNEKLFF	TGTGCCAGCAGCTTGGGGGACAGGAATGAAAAACTGTTTTTT	TRBD1	.	TRBV5-5	TRBJ1-4
CASSLGGANEKLFF	TGTGCCAGCAGCTTGGGGGGCGCAAATGAAAAACTGTTTTTT	.	once	TRBV5-4	TRBJ1-4
CASRPAGLTDTQYF	TGTGCCAGCAGGCCAGCAGGGTTGACAGATACGCAGTATTTT	.	.	TRBV28	TRBJ2-3
CASSPRGRQGTDTQYF	TGTGCCAGCTCACCACGGGGGAGGCAGGGCACAGATACGCAGTATTTT	.	.	TRBV18	TRBJ2-3
CASGLGDTEAFF	TGTGCTAGTGGTTTAGGGGACACTGAAGCTTTCTTT	.	.	TRBV12-5	TRBJ1-1